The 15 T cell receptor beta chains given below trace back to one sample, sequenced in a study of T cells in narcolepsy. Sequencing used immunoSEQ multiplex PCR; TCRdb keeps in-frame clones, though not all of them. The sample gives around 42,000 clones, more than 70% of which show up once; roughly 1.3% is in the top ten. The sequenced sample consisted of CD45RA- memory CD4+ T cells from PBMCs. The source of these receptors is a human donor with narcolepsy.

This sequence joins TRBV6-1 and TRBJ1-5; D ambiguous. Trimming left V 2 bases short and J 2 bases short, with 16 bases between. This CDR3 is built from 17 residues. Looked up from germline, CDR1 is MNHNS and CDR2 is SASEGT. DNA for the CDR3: TGTGCCAGCAGTGAATCCCTCTTTTCCGTCGGCAATCAGCCCCAGCATTTT. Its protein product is CASSESLFSVGNQPQHF.

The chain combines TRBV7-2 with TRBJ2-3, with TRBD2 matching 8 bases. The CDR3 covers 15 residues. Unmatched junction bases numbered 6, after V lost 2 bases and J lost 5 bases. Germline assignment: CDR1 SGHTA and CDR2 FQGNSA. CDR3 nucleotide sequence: TGTGCCAGCAGCTTATCGGGGGGGCCCGTAGATACGCAGTATTTT. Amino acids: CASSLSGGPVDTQYF.

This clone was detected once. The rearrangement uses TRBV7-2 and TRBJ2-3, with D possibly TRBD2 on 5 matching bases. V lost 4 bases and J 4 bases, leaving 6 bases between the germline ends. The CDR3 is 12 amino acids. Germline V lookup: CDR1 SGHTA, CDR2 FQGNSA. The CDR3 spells CASSSRADTQYF. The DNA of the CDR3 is TGTGCCAGCAGCTCGAGGGCAGATACGCAGTATTTT.

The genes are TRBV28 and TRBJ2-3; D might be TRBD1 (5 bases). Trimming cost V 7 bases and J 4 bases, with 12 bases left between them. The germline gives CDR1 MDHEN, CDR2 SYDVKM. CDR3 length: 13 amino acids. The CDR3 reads CASMAGNADTQYF. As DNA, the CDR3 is TGTGCCAGCATGGCAGGGAATGCAGATACGCAGTATTTT.

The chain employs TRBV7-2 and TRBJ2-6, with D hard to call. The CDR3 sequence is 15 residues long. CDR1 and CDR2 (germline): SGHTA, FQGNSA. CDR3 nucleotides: TGTGCTGGTCGCGGACGCCTCTCTGGGGCCAACGTCCTGACTTTC. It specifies CAGRGRLSGANVLTF. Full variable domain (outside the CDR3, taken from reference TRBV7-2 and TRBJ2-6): GAGVSQSPSNKVTEKGKDVELRCDPISGHTALYWYRQSLGQGLEFLIYFQGNSAPDKSGLPSDRFSAERTGGSVSTLTIQRTQQEDSAVYLCAGRGRLSGANVLTFGAGSRLTVL.

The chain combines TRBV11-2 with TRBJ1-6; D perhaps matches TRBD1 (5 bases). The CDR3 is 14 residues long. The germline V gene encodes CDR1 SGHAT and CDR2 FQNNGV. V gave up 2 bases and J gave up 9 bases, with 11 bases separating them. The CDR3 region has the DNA TGTGCCAGCAGCTTACCGGGACCGACTTCACCCCTCCACTTT. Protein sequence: CASSLPGPTSPLHF.

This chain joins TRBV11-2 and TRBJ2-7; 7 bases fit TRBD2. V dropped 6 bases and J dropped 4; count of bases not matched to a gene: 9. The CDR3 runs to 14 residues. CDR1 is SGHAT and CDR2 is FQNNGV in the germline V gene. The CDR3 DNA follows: TGTGCCAGCAGGGAGGGGACTATCCAGTACGAGCAGTACTTC. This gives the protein CASREGTIQYEQYF. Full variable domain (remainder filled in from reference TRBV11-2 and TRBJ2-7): EAGVAQSPRYKIIEKRQSVAFWCNPISGHATLYWYQQILGQGPKLLIQFQNNGVVDDSQLPKDRFSAERLKGVDSTLKIQPAKLEDSAVYLCASREGTIQYEQYFGPGTRLTVT.

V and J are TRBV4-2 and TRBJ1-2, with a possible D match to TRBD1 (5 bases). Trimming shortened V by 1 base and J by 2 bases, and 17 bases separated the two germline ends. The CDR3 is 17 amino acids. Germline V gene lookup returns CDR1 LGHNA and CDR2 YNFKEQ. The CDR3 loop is CASSQGGWRAQNYGYTF. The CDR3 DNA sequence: TGTGCCAGCAGCCAAGGGGGGTGGAGGGCCCAGAACTATGGCTACACCTTC.

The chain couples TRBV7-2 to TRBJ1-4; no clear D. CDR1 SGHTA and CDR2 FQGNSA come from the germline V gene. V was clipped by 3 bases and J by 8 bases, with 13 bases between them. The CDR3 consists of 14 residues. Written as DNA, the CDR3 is TGTGCCAGCAGCTTCCGGGGATCGCAGGAAAAACTGTTTTTT. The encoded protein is CASSFRGSQEKLFF.

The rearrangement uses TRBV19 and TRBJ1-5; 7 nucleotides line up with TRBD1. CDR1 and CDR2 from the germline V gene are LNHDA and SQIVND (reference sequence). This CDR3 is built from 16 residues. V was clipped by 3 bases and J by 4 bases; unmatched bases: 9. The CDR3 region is CASSIRGGVGNQPQHF. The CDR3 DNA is TGTGCCAGTAGTATCAGGGGGGGGGTAGGTAATCAGCCCCAGCATTTT.

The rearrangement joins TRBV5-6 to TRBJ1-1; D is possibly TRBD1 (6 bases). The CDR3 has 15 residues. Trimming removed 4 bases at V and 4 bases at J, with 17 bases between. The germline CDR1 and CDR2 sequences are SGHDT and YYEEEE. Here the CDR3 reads CASSLTGEFSTEAFF. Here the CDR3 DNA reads TGTGCCAGCAGCCTGACAGGCGAATTTTCCACTGAAGCTTTCTTT.

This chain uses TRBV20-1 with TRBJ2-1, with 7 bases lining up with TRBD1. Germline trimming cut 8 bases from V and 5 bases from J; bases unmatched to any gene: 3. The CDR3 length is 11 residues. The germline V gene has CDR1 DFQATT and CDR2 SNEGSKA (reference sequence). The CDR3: CSSGTDNEQFF. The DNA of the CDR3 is TGCAGTTCCGGGACAGACAATGAGCAGTTCTTC.

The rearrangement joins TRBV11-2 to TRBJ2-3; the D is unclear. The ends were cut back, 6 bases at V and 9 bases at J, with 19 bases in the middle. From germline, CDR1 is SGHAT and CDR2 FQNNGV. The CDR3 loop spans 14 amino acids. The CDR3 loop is CASRPGSQSSTQYF. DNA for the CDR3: TGTGCCAGCAGACCCGGGTCCCAAAGTAGCACGCAGTATTTT.

CDR3 loop: CASSSTGGDTYGYTF. The CDR3 DNA reads TGTGCCAGCAGTTCGACAGGGGGCGATACCTATGGCTACACCTTC. The chain recombines TRBV6-5 with TRBJ1-2; TRBD1 aligns across 10 bases. In germline, CDR1 is MNHEY, CDR2 SVGAGI. The V segment lost 4 bases and the J segment 4 bases; nucleotides outside the gene matches: 6. The CDR3 has 15 residues.

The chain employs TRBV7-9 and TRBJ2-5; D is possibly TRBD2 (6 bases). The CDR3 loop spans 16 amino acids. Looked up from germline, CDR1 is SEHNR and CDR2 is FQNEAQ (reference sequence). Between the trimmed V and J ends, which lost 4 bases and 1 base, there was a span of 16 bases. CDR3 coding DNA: TGTGCCAGCAGCTGGCCCCAGGCGGGGCCCCAAGAGACCCAGTACTTC. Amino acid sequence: CASSWPQAGPQETQYF.